This TCR beta chain stems from a study of glioma-infiltrating T cells after dendritic cell vaccination (dated by TCRdb to 2015 to 2016). Concerning the study at large: The cohort included around 15 glioblastoma patients drawn from Phase I and II dendritic cell vaccination trials, of whom 9 were newly diagnosed and 6 had recurrent disease. The vaccine was prepared from monocyte-derived dendritic cells that were cultured for more than six days with IL-4 and GM-CSF and then pulsed overnight with autologous tumor lysate. Patients received three intradermal dendritic cell vaccine injections at biweekly intervals in the arm below the axilla. In glioblastoma patients vaccinated with dendritic cells, deep sequencing of TCR beta CDR3 regions served to measure tumor-infiltrating lymphocyte content and to compare repertoires between tumor and blood. Survival after dendritic cell vaccination was correlated with TCR sequencing metrics, including TIL content and tumor-blood repertoire overlap. Between the early 2000s and the early 2010s, the patients were given dendritic cell vaccination pulsed with autologous tumor lysate. Findings and caveats that apply to the study as a whole: The cohort was small and heterogeneous, and full blood and tumor sets were available for few patients, with initial-recurrent tumor pairs available for even fewer patients. Longer time to progression and overall survival after dendritic cell vaccination were predicted by higher estimated pretreatment TIL content. No direct relationship between TCR clonality and survival was found, suggesting that a diverse polyclonal response may matter. The three-group TCR overlap response model was characterized as speculative, and prospective validation of the model was stated to be required.

The germline V gene specifies SGHTA as CDR1 and FQGNSA as CDR2. Reading from cysteine to phenylalanine, the CDR3 counts 13 amino acids. The CDR3 DNA has 39 bases and is translated from base 1. V is reduced by 3 bases and J by 7 bases, leaving a spacing of 9 bases between them. The sample's time point, from its label and the paper: after dendritic cell vaccination, including at tumor progression/relapse. Selection of patients required sufficient residual fresh-frozen tumor tissue and over two years of available survival data. None of the glioblastoma patients carried an isocitrate dehydrogenase mutation, although molecular status otherwise varied. PBMC were collected before vaccination, two weeks after the third vaccination, and at tumor progression if tumor progression occurred. The Qiagen DNeasy Blood extraction Kit was used for extraction of genomic DNA. Notes on this clone: This receptor's antigen is unknown. Base qualities are not recorded, but no much larger clone differs from it by a single base.

Using the immunoSEQ assay, TCRB CDR3 regions were amplified from roughly 2.2 micrograms of genomic DNA, or from all available DNA when less than that was on hand. The multiplex PCR employed 60 forward primers targeting TCR V beta segments and 13 reverse primers targeting J beta segments. To estimate reads per starting template, synthetic control templates were spiked into each sample at limiting dilution. Sequencing produced 87 bp reads on the Illumina HiSeq System. The paper's data handling went like this. PCR and sequencing errors were removed by a nearest neighbor algorithm that merged closely related sequences. TCR overlap was defined as the percentage of unique tumor TCR beta sequences that were also found in the peripheral blood of the same patient. The source is immuneACCESS, and TCRdb retained only in-frame sequences with V and J called. Part of the clones is not carried over; for the studies checked, unresolved V genes explain less than half of this, and the remainder is unexplained. That table is the source of V, J and clone size, and D and trimming were worked out from the DNA. This sample is represented by tens of thousands of clones; 87% of them were singletons. Clones ranked in the top ten supply approximately 2% of the sample.

The source was blood, collected after dendritic cell vaccination. This sequence was found in a human donor with glioblastoma. The chain joins TRBV7-2 to TRBJ2-2; the D gene is possibly TRBD1, with 5 bases matching. CDR3 protein: CASSFRRGGELFF. The DNA sequence is given as TGTGCCAGCAGCTTCCGAAGGGGCGGGGAGCTGTTTTTT.